This T cell receptor beta chain was observed in a study of radiotherapy plus CTLA-4 blockade in lung cancer. Overall study context: Objective responses occurred in 15% to 20% of patients; around 30% had disease control.

Regarding the study as a whole: Tumor-derived TCR clones expanded in blood after radiotherapy plus ipilimumab.

Trimming cost V 1 base and J 5 bases; bases outside gene matches: 3. Per the germline V gene, CDR1 is MNHNS and CDR2 is SASEGT. The CDR3 totals 14 residues. Profiled with immunoSEQ multiplex PCR; TCRdb holds only in-frame clones, not every one. Of roughly 92,000 clones in the sample, approximately 86% were seen once. Concerning this clone itself: The antigen is undetermined.

This TCR came from a human donor with non-small cell lung cancer who had a partial response to radiotherapy plus ipilimumab. The rearrangement joins TRBV6-1 to TRBJ1-2; TRBD1 matches at 8 bases. Material: peripheral blood, obtained from a patient treated with radiotherapy plus ipilimumab. CDR3 region: CASSEVTGGYGYTF. The CDR3 DNA reads TGTGCCAGCAGTGAAGTTACAGGGGGGTATGGCTACACCTTC.